The clone carrying this TCR beta chain was recorded a few times. What it binds is not known. This sample is part of a study of beta chain features in type 1 diabetes. Study as a whole: Age, gender, cell numbers and subset yield matched between patients and controls. The study, taken as a whole, reports: There were fewer insertions and more deletions at the VDJ junctions of type 1 diabetes patients. Shortening that was moderate but significant affected the TCRB CDR3s of Type 1 diabetes patients in all four CD4+ subsets.

Per germline, CDR1 SEHNR and CDR2 FQNEAQ (reference sequence). The CDR3 extends over 13 amino acids. V dropped 5 bases and J dropped 7 bases, with 12 bases sitting between them. TCRB transcripts that were expressed got sequenced, as all of the isolated RNA had been reverse transcribed. The assay was immunoSEQ multiplex PCR, and TCRdb's table has in-frame clones only and misses some. The table lists 300,000 to 400,000 clones, approximately 15% of them singletons. Central memory, naive, regulatory and stem cell-like memory CD4+ cells were sorted by CD45RO/CCR7/CD25/CD127/CD95/CD27. The receptor's source is a woman younger than 35 with type 1 diabetes. The sample taken for sequencing was naive CD4+ T cells from blood. The chain joins TRBV7-9 to TRBJ2-1; no reliable D call. The DNA of the CDR3 is TGTGCCAGCAGCCCCCCCCCGGGTAATGAGCAGTTCTTC. This translates into CASSPPPGNEQFF.